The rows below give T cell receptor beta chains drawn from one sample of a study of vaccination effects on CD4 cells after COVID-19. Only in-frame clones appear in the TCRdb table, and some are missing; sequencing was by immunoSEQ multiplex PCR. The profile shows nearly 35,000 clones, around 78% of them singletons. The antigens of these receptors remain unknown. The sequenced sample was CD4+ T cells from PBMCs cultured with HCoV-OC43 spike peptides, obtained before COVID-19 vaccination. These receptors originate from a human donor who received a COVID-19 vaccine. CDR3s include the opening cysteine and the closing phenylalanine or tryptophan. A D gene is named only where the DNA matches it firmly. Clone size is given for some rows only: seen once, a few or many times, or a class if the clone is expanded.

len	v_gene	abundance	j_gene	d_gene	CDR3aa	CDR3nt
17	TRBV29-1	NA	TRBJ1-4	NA	CSVEEAAGGRQSEKLFF	TGCAGCGTTGAAGAGGCGGCAGGAGGAAGGCAATCGGAAAAACTGTTTTTT
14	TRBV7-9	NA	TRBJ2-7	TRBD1	CASSSYRGENEQYF	TGTGCCAGCAGCTCCTACAGGGGCGAAAACGAGCAGTACTTC
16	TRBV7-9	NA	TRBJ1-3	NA	CASSPRRGFSGNTIYF	TGTGCCAGCAGCCCAAGGAGGGGATTCTCTGGAAACACCATATATTTT
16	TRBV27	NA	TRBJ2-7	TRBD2	CASSDLAGARSYEQYF	TGTGCCAGCAGTGACCTAGCGGGAGCAAGGTCCTACGAGCAGTACTTC
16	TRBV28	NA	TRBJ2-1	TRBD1	CASSYLDRSFYNEQFF	TGTGCCAGCAGCTACCTGGACAGGTCGTTCTACAATGAGCAGTTCTTC
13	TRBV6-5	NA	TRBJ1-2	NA	CASSYIGFGGYTF	TGTGCCAGCAGTTACATAGGGTTTGGAGGCTACACCTTC
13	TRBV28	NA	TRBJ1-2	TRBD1	CASSDRGFYGYTF	TGTGCCAGCAGTGACAGGGGTTTCTATGGCTACACCTTC
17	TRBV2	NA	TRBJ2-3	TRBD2	CASMKLAGAFSTDTQYF	TGTGCCAGCATGAAACTAGCGGGGGCATTCAGCACAGATACGCAGTATTTT
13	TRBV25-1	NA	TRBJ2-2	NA	CASSRDPHRELFF	TGTGCCAGCAGCCGGGACCCCCATCGGGAGCTGTTTTTT
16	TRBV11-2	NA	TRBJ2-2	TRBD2	CASSLGASGTSGELFF	TGTGCCAGCAGCTTAGGGGCTAGCGGGACGTCCGGGGAGCTGTTTTTT
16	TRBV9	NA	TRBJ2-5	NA	CASSVPRQGREETQYF	TGTGCCAGCAGCGTACCTCGGCAGGGAAGGGAAGAGACCCAGTACTTC
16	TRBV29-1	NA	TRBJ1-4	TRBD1	CSASGGQGRTNEKLFF	TGCAGCGCCAGCGGGGGACAGGGGAGAACTAATGAAAAACTGTTTTTT
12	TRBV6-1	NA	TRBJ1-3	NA	CASTSSGNTIYF	TGTGCCAGTACAAGCTCTGGAAACACCATATATTTT
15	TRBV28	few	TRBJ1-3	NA	CASEEDTYSGNTIYF	TGTGCCAGCGAAGAGGACACCTACTCTGGAAACACCATATATTTT
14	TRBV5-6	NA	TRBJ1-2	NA	CASTRKWGNYGYTF	TGTGCCAGCACCAGAAAGTGGGGTAACTATGGCTACACCTTC
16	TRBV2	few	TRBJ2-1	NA	CASRGPTDSAYNEQFF	TGTGCCAGCAGGGGCCCTACGGATAGCGCCTACAATGAGCAGTTCTTC
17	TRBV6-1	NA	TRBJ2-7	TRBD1	CASSGGAGTGNGYEQYF	TGTGCCAGCAGTGGGGGGGCCGGGACAGGGAATGGCTACGAGCAGTACTTC
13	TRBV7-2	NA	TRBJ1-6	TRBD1	CASSPRQGPTLHF	TGTGCCAGCAGCCCCCGACAGGGACCCACCCTCCACTTT
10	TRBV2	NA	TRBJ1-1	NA	CASKNTEAFF	TGTGCCAGCAAGAACACTGAAGCTTTCTTT
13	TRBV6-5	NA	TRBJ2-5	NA	CASTRPGLETQYF	TGTGCCAGCACAAGACCGGGGTTGGAGACCCAGTACTTC
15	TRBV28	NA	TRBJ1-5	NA	CASSPTRGSNQPQHF	TGTGCCAGCAGTCCTACTAGGGGTAGCAATCAGCCCCAGCATTTT
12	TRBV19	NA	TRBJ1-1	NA	CASTTREGTAFF	TGTGCCAGTACTACTAGGGAGGGGACAGCTTTCTTT